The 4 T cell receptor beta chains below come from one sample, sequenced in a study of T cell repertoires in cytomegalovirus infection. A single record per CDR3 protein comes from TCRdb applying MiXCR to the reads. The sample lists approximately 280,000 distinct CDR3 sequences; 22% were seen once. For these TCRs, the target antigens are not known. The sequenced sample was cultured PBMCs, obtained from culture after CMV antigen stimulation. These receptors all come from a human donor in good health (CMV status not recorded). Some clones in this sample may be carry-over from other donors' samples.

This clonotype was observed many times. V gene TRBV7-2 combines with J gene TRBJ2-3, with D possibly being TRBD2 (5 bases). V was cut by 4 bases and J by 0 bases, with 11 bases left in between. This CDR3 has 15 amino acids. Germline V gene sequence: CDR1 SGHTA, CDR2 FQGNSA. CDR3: CASSWSGKSTDTQYF. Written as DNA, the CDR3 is TGTGCCAGCAGCTGGAGCGGTAAGAGCACAGATACGCAGTATTTT.

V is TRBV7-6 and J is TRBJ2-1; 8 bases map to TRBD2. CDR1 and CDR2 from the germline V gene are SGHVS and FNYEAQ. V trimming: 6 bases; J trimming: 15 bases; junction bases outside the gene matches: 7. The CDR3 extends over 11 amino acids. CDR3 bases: TGTGCCAGCAGTCTAAGCGGGGGCGGGTTCTTC. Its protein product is CASSLSGGGFF.

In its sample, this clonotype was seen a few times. The CDR3 region has the DNA TGTGCCAGCAGTTACTTGGGACTAGCGGGCCGGGGAGAGACCCAGTACTTC. Translated, it gives CASSYLGLAGRGETQYF. This rearrangement joins TRBV6-5 to TRBJ2-5, with 12 bases lining up with TRBD2. The V gene's germline CDR1 is MNHEY and CDR2 SVGAGI. V dropped 1 base and J dropped 4; count of bases not matched to a gene: 7. The CDR3 totals 17 residues.

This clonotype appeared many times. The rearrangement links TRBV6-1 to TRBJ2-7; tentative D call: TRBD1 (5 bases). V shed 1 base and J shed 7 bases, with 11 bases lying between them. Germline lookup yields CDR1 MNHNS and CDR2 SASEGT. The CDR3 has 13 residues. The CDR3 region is CASSEVSNREQYV. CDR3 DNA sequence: TGTGCCAGCAGTGAAGTCAGCAACAGGGAGCAGTACGTC.